Each of the 7 T cell receptor beta chains below was sequenced from the same sample in a study of blood T cell repertoires in COVID-19. Data came from immunoSEQ multiplex PCR; TCRdb stores just in-frame clones and leaves some out. Of about 120,000 clones listed, about 79% are singletons. The sequenced sample consisted of peripheral blood. These receptors were taken from a man in his 70s with acute or convalescent COVID-19.

This clone was seen a single time. This chain connects TRBV27 to TRBJ1-1; D unclear. Trimming pared 3 bases from V and 7 bases from J, leaving 12 bases between. Germline CDR1 is MNHEY and CDR2 is SMNVEV (reference sequence). The CDR3 is 13 amino acids. As DNA, the CDR3 is TGTGCCAGCAGTTTCCGACTTAAGTTTGAAGCTTTCTTT. This gives the protein CASSFRLKFEAFF.

The chain employs TRBV30 and TRBJ1-6; tentative D call: TRBD1 (6 bases). This CDR3 spans 15 amino acids. Trimming left V 3 bases short and J 3 bases short, with 12 bases between. Germline V lookup: CDR1 GTSNPN, CDR2 SVGIG (reference sequence). The CDR3 region has the DNA TGTGCCTGGAGCATCCCGGGACACTATAATTCACCCCTCCACTTT. Translated: CAWSIPGHYNSPLHF.

This clone was counted a few times. The chain combines TRBV10-3 with TRBJ1-2, with 8 positions matching TRBD1. V shed 0 bases and J 8 bases; nucleotides not matched to a gene: 8. CDR3 length: 15 residues. Germline V gene data show CDR1 as ENHRY and CDR2 as SYGVKD. The CDR3 DNA reads as TGTGCCATCAGTGAGTCAGAGGACAGGGTTGGGGGCTACACCTTC. This translates into CAISESEDRVGGYTF.

This chain links TRBV18 with TRBJ1-4; D is unresolved. V was shortened by 2 bases and J by 3 bases, with 7 bases between the two germline ends. This CDR3 comprises 14 residues. Germline assignment: CDR1 KGHSH and CDR2 LQKENI. The CDR3 protein is CASSPNSSNEKLFF. In DNA form, the CDR3 reads TGTGCCAGCTCACCAAACAGCTCTAATGAAAAACTGTTTTTT.

The V call is TRBV5-1, the J call TRBJ1-1; a possible D gene is TRBD1 (6 bases). The CDR3 is made up of 14 amino acids. In germline, CDR1 is SGHRS, CDR2 YFSETQ. Trimming removed 4 bases from V and 3 bases from J, with 13 bases in between. The CDR3 protein is CASSLWGRDTEAFF. The DNA for the CDR3 is TGCGCCAGCAGCCTCTGGGGGCGGGACACTGAAGCTTTCTTT.

The genes are TRBV5-1 and TRBJ2-3; 7 bases map to TRBD1. The V gene end was trimmed by 8 bases and the J gene end by 0 bases; junction bases not matched to a gene: 9. The CDR3 length is 15 residues. Germline-derived CDR1 and CDR2 are SGHRS and YFSETQ. The CDR3 protein is CASSRGTVSTDTQYF. The CDR3, as DNA: TGCGCCAGTTCCCGTGGGACAGTGAGCACAGATACGCAGTATTTT.

The chain uses TRBV6-6 and TRBJ1-2; 9 bases are a match to TRBD1. V lost 2 bases, J lost 6 bases, and 4 bases stayed unmatched. CDR1 and CDR2 from the germline V gene are MNHNY and SVGAGI (reference sequence). This CDR3 is 14 amino acids long. The CDR3, as DNA: TGTGCCAGCAGTTACCTACAGGGGGCCGATGGCTACACCTTC. Its protein product is CASSYLQGADGYTF.